The 17 T cell receptor beta chains below come from one sample, sequenced in a study of shared T cell receptors in the human thymus. Sequencing was performed with immunoSEQ multiplex PCR; in TCRdb, only in-frame clones are kept and a portion is missing. Counted here are about 660,000 clones, around nine tenths occurring once; the ten biggest clones make up 0.0095% to 0.013%. In addition, the sample was reused for a study of human thymus T cells.

Specimen: thymocytes. These receptors were taken from a boy younger than two with a congenital heart defect.

The chain joins TRBV25-1 to TRBJ2-2, with unresolved D. V lost 4 bases and J lost 3, with 15 bases in between. CDR3 length equals 16 residues. Germline CDR1 and CDR2: MGHDK and SYGVNS. CDR3 in DNA: TGTGCCAGCAGTGGATTAGTGCGTCTCGACACCGGGGAGCTGTTTTTT. It encodes CASSGLVRLDTGELFF.

This clone was counted only a few times. The chain uses TRBV15 and TRBJ2-5, with 8 bases that match TRBD2. Germline V lookup: CDR1 LNHNV, CDR2 YYDKDF (reference sequence). Germline trimming cut 0 bases from V and 3 bases from J; bases unmatched to any gene: 6. The CDR3 covers 16 residues. The CDR3 reads CATSREHGTSEETQYF. The CDR3 DNA sequence: TGTGCCACCAGCAGAGAGCATGGGACTAGTGAAGAGACCCAGTACTTC. Full variable domain (remainder filled in from reference TRBV15 and TRBJ2-5): DAMVIQNPRYQVTQFGKPVTLSCSQTLNHNVMYWYQQKSSQAPKLLFHYYDKDFNNEADTPDNFQSRRPNTSFCFLDIRSPGLGDTAMYLCATSREHGTSEETQYFGPGTRLLVL.

The chain links TRBV30 to TRBJ1-5; the match to TRBD1 covers 12 bases. Germline lookup yields CDR1 GTSNPN and CDR2 SVGIG (reference sequence). CDR3 length: 15 residues. The ends lost 3 bases at V and 9 bases at J; junction bases unmatched: 9. The CDR3 DNA follows: TGTGCCTGGAGCGTGGGGACAGGGGGCGCGGCGCCCCAGCATTTT. Protein: CAWSVGTGGAAPQHF. The full variable domain, its missing parts supplied by reference TRBV30 and TRBJ1-5, is SQTIHQWPATLVQPVGSPLSLECTVEGTSNPNLYWYRQAAGRGLQLLFYSVGIGQISSEVPQNLSASRPQDRQFILSSKKLLLSDSGFYLCAWSVGTGGAAPQHFGDGTRLSIL.

This chain joins TRBV30 and TRBJ2-7; D call uncertain. Germline loops: CDR1 GTSNPN, CDR2 SVGIG (reference sequence). Trimming stripped 3 bases from V and 6 bases from J, with 18 bases between. The length of the CDR3 is 14 residues. CDR3 in amino acids: CAWSGKWRLGEQYF. In DNA form, the CDR3 reads TGTGCCTGGAGCGGCAAGTGGCGGTTAGGCGAGCAGTACTTC.

The rearrangement uses TRBV5-1 and TRBJ2-5; 13 nucleotides match TRBD2. The trim removed 7 bases at V and 1 base at J, leaving 7 bases unmatched. Germline assignment: CDR1 SGHRS and CDR2 YFSETQ. The CDR3 has 16 residues. The CDR3 DNA is TGCGCCAGCGGACCGGGACTAGCGGGGTTCCAAGAGACCCAGTACTTC. Its protein product is CASGPGLAGFQETQYF.

Of note for this clone: Other nucleotide sequences in the sample specify the same CDR3. Here the CDR3 reads CASRGTVNTGELFF. CDR3 bases: TGTGCCAGCAGGGGGACAGTGAACACCGGGGAGCTGTTTTTT. The V and J genes are TRBV2 and TRBJ2-2; 7 nucleotides align to TRBD1. Germline V gene sequence: CDR1 SNHLY, CDR2 FYNNEI. V was pared by 6 bases and J by 1 base, with 2 bases of the junction left unmatched. The CDR3 length is 14 residues.

This clone was recorded only once. This chain joins TRBV28 and TRBJ2-1, with 15 bases aligning to TRBD2. Germline values: CDR1 MDHEN, CDR2 SYDVKM. V gave up 4 bases and J gave up 4 bases; unmatched junction bases: 14. The CDR3 is 20 residues long. CDR3 amino acids: CASSSGVTAGLAGGYNEQFF. The DNA of the CDR3 is TGTGCCAGCAGTTCGGGGGTCACGGCGGGACTAGCGGGAGGTTACAATGAGCAGTTCTTC. The whole variable domain, filled in from reference TRBV28 and TRBJ2-1, reads DVKVTQSSRYLVKRTGEKVFLECVQDMDHENMFWYRQDPGLGLRLIYFSYDVKMKEKGDIPEGYSVSREKKERFSLILESASTNQTSMYLCASSSGVTAGLAGGYNEQFFGPGTRLTVL.

The V gene is TRBV27, the J gene TRBJ2-7; D is possibly TRBD1 (6 bases). CDR1 and CDR2 (germline): MNHEY, SMNVEV (reference sequence). The CDR3 is 16 amino acids. Trimming shortened V by 8 bases and J by 4 bases, and 24 bases separated the two germline ends. In DNA, the CDR3 is TGTGCCAGCTGCGTATTGGACAGCTTGGGCCCTTACGAGCAGTACTTC. Its translation: CASCVLDSLGPYEQYF.

This chain links TRBV7-2 with TRBJ1-2; 8 bases line up with TRBD1. The ends lost 2 bases at V and 8 bases at J; junction bases unmatched: 7. Per germline, CDR1 SGHTA and CDR2 FQGNSA. The CDR3 has 14 amino acids. CDR3 residues: CASSLTDRGGGYTF. CDR3 in DNA: TGTGCCAGCAGCTTAACCGACAGGGGCGGGGGCTACACCTTC.

The gene calls are TRBV6-5 and TRBJ2-5; tentatively, D is TRBD2 (6 bases). Germline lookup yields CDR1 MNHEY and CDR2 SVGAGI. The CDR3 runs to 16 residues. V was shortened by 1 base and J by 1 base, with 13 bases between the two germline ends. For the CDR3, the DNA is TGTGCCAGCAGTTACTTCCGACTAGGTACCCAAGAGACCCAGTACTTC. Encoded protein: CASSYFRLGTQETQYF.

The genes are TRBV4-1 and TRBJ1-5, with TRBD1 matching 10 bases. Germline CDR1 is MGHRA and CDR2 is YSYEKL. Trimming removed 0 bases from V and 0 bases from J; junction bases left unmatched: 11. This CDR3 comprises 20 residues. CDR3 residues: CASSQETGGLRDNSNQPQHF. As DNA, the CDR3 is TGCGCCAGCAGCCAAGAGACAGGGGGCCTTCGAGATAATAGCAATCAGCCCCAGCATTTT.

The rearrangement joins TRBV5-4 to TRBJ2-5; a possible D gene is TRBD2 (7 bases). The V end lost 0 bases, the J end lost 5 bases, and 26 bases lay between the germline ends. The CDR3 length is 19 residues. Germline V gene data show CDR1 as SGHNT and CDR2 as YYREEE (reference sequence). The CDR3 DNA follows: TGTGCCAGCAGCTTGGGGTCTACGGGGGGCTGGTTGGGTTCGGAGACCCAGTACTTC. Amino acids: CASSLGSTGGWLGSETQYF.

The rearrangement uses TRBV7-8 and TRBJ2-7; TRBD2 matches at 7 bases. Germline lookup yields CDR1 SGHVS and CDR2 FQNEAQ. Losses at the gene ends were 5 bases for V and 0 bases for J; bases not matched to a gene: 7. CDR3 length: 15 amino acids. The CDR3 region is CASSIHGGGSYEQYF. CDR3 sequence (DNA): TGTGCCAGCAGCATCCATGGGGGGGGCTCCTACGAGCAGTACTTC.

This clone was seen once. The chain employs TRBV5-6 and TRBJ1-2; 12 bases map to TRBD1. This CDR3 spans 14 amino acids. Germline CDR1 reads SGHDT; CDR2 reads YYEEEE. The V and J ends lost 3 bases and 10 bases, in that order; junction bases with no gene match: 7. The CDR3 region is CASSWPGTGGIYTF. CDR3 nucleotide sequence: TGTGCCAGCAGCTGGCCCGGGACAGGGGGCATCTACACCTTC.

V is TRBV15 and J is TRBJ1-5; 7 bases line up with TRBD1. CDR1 and CDR2 (germline): LNHNV, YYDKDF (reference sequence). The CDR3 has 17 amino acids. The ends lost 0 bases at V and 4 bases at J; junction bases unmatched: 9. The CDR3 DNA follows: TGTGCCACCAGCAGAGATTTTCCGGACAGGATTAATCAGCCCCAGCATTTT. It is translated as CATSRDFPDRINQPQHF.

The J gene is TRBJ1-2, the V gene TRBV4-1, with D maybe TRBD1 (5 bases). Deletions cut 0 bases from V and 2 bases from J, with 16 bases between. The germline V gene has CDR1 MGHRA and CDR2 YSYEKL. CDR3 length: 17 residues. The CDR3 nucleotides are TGCGCCAGCAGCCAAGAAAGGAAGGGGCCCAAGAACTATGGCTACACCTTC. Encoded protein: CASSQERKGPKNYGYTF.

The chain has TRBV5-1 and TRBJ2-2, with TRBD2 identical over 12 bases. Germline V gene sequence: CDR1 SGHRS, CDR2 YFSETQ. V shed 4 bases and J 3 bases; nucleotides not matched to a gene: 10. The CDR3 runs to 18 residues. CDR3 DNA: TGCGCCAGCAGCCCGCAAGGGACTAGCGGGTTCCACACCGGGGAGCTGTTTTTT. Residues: CASSPQGTSGFHTGELFF.